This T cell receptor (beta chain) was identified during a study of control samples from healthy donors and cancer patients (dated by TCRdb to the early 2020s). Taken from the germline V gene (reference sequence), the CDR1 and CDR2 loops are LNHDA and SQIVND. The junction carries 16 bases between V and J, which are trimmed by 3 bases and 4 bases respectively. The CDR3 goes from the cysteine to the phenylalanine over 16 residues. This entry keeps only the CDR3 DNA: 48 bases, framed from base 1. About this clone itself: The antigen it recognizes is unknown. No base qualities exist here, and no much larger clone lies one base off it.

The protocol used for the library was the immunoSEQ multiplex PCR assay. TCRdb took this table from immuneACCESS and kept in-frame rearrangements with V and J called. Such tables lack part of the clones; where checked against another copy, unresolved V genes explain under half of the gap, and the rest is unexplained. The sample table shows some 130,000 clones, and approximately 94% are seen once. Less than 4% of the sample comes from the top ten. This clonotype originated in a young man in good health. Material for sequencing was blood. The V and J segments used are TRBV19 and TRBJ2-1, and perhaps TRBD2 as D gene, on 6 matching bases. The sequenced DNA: TGTGCCAGTAGTATCCTTTTCGGTGGGAGGTACAATGAGCAGTTCTTC. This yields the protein CASSILFGGRYNEQFF.